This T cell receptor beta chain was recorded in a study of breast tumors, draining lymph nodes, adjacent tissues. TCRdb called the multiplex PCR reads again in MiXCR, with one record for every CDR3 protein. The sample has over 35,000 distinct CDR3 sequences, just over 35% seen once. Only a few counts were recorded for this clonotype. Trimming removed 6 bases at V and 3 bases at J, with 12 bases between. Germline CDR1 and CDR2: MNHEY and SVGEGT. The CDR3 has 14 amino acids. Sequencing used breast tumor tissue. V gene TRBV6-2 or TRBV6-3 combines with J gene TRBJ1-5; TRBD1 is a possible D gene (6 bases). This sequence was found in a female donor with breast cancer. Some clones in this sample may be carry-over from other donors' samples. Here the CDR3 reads CASREGGFNQPQHF. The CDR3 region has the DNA TGTGCCAGCAGAGAGGGGGGTTTCAATCAGCCCCAGCATTTT.